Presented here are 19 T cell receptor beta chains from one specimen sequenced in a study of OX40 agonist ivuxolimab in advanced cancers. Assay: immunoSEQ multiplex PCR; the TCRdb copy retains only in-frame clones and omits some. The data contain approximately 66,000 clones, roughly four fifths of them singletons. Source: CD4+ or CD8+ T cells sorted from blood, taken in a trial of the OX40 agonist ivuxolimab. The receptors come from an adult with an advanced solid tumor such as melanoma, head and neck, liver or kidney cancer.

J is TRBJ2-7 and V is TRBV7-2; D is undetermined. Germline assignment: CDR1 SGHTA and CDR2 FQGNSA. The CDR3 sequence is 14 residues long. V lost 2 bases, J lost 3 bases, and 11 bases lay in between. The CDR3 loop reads CASSLTWELYEQYF. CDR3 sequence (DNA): TGTGCCAGCAGCTTAACCTGGGAACTCTACGAGCAGTACTTC. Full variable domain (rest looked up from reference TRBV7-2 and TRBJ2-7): GAGVSQSPSNKVTEKGKDVELRCDPISGHTALYWYRQSLGQGLEFLIYFQGNSAPDKSGLPSDRFSAERTGGSVSTLTIQRTQQEDSAVYLCASSLTWELYEQYFGPGTRLTVT.

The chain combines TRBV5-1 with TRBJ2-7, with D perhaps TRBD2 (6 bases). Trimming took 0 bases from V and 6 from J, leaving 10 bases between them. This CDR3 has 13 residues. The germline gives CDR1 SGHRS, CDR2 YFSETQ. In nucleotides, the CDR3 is TGCGCCAGCAGCTTGGGTCCCGGGGGCGAGCAGTACTTC. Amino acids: CASSLGPGGEQYF. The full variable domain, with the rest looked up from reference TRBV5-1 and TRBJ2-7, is KAGVTQTPRYLIKTRGQQVTLSCSPISGHRSVSWYQQTPGQGLQFLFEYFSETQRNKGNFPGRFSGRQFSNSRSEMNVSTLELGDSALYLCASSLGPGGEQYFGPGTRLTVT.

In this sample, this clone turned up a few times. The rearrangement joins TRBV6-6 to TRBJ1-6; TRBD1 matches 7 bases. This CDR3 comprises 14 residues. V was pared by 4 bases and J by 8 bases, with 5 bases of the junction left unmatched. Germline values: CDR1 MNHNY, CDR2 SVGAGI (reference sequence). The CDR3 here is CASSFTGADSPLHF. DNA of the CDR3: TGTGCCAGCAGTTTTACAGGGGCGGATTCACCCCTCCACTTT.

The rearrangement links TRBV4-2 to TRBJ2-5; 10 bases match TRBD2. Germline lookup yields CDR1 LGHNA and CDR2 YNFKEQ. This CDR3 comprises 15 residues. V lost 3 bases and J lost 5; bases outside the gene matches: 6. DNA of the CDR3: TGTGCCAGCAGCCACGGGCAGCGGGGGGGGGAGACCCAGTACTTC. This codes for CASSHGQRGGETQYF.

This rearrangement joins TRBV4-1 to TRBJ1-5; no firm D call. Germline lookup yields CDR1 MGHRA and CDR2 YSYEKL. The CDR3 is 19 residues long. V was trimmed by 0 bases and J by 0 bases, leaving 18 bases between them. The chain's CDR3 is CASSQDDPAEVHSNQPQHF. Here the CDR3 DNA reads TGCGCCAGCAGCCAAGATGATCCGGCGGAGGTACATAGCAATCAGCCCCAGCATTTT.

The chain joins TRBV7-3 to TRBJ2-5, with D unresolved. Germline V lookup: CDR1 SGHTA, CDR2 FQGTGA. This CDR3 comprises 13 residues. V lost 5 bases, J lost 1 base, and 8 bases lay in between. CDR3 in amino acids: CASSLRVQETQYF. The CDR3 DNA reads TGTGCCAGCAGCCTTCGGGTCCAAGAGACCCAGTACTTC.

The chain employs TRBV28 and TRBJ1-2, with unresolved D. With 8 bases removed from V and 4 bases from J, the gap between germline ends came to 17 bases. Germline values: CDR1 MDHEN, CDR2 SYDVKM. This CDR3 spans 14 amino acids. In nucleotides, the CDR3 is TGTGCCAGCCGAAGGCGGGTGGCAGGCTATGGCTACACCTTC. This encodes CASRRRVAGYGYTF.

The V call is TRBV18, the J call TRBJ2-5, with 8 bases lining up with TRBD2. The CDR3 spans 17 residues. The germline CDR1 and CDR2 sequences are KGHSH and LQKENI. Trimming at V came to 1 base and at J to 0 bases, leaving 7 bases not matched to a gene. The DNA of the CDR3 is TGTGCCAGCTCACCACGGGAGACTAGCGCGTACCAAGAGACCCAGTACTTC. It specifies CASSPRETSAYQETQYF.

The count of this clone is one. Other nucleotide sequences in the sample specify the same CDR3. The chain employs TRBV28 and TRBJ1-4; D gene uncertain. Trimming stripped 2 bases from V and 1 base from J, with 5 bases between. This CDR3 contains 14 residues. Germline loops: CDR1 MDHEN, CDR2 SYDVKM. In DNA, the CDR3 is TGTGCCAGCAGTTTAGGCGGAACTAATGAAAAACTGTTTTTT. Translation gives CASSLGGTNEKLFF.

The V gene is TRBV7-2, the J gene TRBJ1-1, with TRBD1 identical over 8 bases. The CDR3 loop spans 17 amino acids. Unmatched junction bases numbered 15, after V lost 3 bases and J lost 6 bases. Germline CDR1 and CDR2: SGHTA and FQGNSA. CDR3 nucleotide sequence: TGTGCCAGCAGCTTTCACAGGGGGTCGGCGCTCTACCCTGAAGCTTTCTTT. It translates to CASSFHRGSALYPEAFF.

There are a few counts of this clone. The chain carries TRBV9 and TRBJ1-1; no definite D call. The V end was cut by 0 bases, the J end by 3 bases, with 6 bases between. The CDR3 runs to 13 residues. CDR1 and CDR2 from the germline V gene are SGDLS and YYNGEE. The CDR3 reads CASSVGWDTEAFF. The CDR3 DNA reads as TGTGCCAGCAGCGTAGGCTGGGACACTGAAGCTTTCTTT.

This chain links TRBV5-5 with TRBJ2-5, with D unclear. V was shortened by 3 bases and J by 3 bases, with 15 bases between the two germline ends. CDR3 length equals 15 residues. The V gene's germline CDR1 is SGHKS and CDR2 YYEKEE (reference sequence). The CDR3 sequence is CASSSPLGKKETQYF. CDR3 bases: TGTGCCAGCAGCTCCCCTTTAGGAAAAAAAGAGACCCAGTACTTC.

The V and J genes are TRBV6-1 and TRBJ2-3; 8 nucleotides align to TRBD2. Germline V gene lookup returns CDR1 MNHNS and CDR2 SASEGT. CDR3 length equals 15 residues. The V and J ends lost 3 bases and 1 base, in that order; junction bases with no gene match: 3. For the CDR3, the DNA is TGTGCCAGCAGTGAGTCGCGGGGGGGCACAGATACGCAGTATTTT. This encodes CASSESRGGTDTQYF.

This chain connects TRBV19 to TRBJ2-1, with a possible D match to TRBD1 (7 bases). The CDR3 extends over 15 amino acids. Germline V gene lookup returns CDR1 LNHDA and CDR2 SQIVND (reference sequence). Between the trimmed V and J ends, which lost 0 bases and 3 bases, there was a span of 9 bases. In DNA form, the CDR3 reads TGTGCCAGTAGTATAGACAGGGGGGACTACAATGAGCAGTTCTTC. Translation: CASSIDRGDYNEQFF.

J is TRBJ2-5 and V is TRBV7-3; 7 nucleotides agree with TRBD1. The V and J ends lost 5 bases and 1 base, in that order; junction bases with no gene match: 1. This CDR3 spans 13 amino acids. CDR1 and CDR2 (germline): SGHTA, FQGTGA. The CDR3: CASSRDSQETQYF. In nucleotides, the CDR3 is TGTGCCAGCAGCCGGGACAGCCAAGAGACCCAGTACTTC. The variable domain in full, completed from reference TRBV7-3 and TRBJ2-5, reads GAGVSQTPSNKVTEKGKYVELRCDPISGHTALYWYRQSLGQGPEFLIYFQGTGAADDSGLPNDRFFAVRPEGSVSTLKIQRTERGDSAVYLCASSRDSQETQYFGPGTRLLVL.

The CDR3 DNA reads as TGTGCCAGCAGCTTGGGGGGATCGAGTAGCAATCAGCCCCAGCATTTT. Translation: CASSLGGSSSNQPQHF. The rearrangement joins TRBV7-6 to TRBJ1-5, with D possibly TRBD1 on 5 matching bases. This CDR3 has 16 residues. V lost 3 bases and J lost 0, with 12 bases in between. The V gene's germline CDR1 is SGHVS and CDR2 FNYEAQ.

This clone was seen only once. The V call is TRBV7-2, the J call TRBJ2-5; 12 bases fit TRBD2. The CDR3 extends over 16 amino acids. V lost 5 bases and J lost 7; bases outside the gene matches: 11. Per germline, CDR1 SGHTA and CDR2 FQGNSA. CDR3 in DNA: TGTGCCAGCAGCCCCAGACTAGCGGGAGACGGGGGGACCCAGTACTTC. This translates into CASSPRLAGDGGTQYF. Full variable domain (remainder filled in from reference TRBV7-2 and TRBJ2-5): GAGVSQSPSNKVTEKGKDVELRCDPISGHTALYWYRQSLGQGLEFLIYFQGNSAPDKSGLPSDRFSAERTGGSVSTLTIQRTQQEDSAVYLCASSPRLAGDGGTQYFGPGTRLLVL.

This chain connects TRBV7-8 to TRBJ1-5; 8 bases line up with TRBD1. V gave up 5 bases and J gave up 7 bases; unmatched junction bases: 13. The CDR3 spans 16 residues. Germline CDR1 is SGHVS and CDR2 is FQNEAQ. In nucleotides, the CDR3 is TGTGCCAGCAGCGCGTCCCGGGACAGGATCGGGCAGCCCCAGCATTTT. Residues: CASSASRDRIGQPQHF.

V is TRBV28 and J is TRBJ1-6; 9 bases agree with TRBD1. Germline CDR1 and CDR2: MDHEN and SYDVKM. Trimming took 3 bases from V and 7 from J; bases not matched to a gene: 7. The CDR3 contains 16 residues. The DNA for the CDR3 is TGTGCCAGCAGTTTCCTGGGACAGGGTAACAATTCACCCCTCCACTTT. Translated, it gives CASSFLGQGNNSPLHF. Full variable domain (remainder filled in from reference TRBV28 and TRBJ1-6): DVKVTQSSRYLVKRTGEKVFLECVQDMDHENMFWYRQDPGLGLRLIYFSYDVKMKEKGDIPEGYSVSREKKERFSLILESASTNQTSMYLCASSFLGQGNNSPLHFGNGTRLTVT.